The rows below give T cell receptor beta chains drawn from one sample of a study of chemoradiotherapy in HPV16-positive cancers. Measured with immunoSEQ multiplex PCR; TCRdb has only the in-frame clones, and not every one. Here the sample spans about 6,100 clones, roughly 73% being singletons. Sequencing used tumor tissue, obtained from a patient who underwent chemoradiotherapy. The receptors originated from a human donor with HPV-associated anogenital cancer. Both conserved end residues are part of each CDR3. D genes are given only for firm matches. Clone size is shown for a subset of rows, as once, few, many or a class of expanded clone.

d_call: .
v_call: TRBV2
clone_size: .
cdr3_length: 16
j_call: TRBJ2-3
cdr3_aa: CASSHELATITDTQYF
cdr3_nt: TGTGCCAGCAGCCATGAGTTAGCCACCATCACAGATACGCAGTATTTT

d_call: .
v_call: TRBV18
clone_size: .
cdr3_length: 17
j_call: TRBJ1-4
cdr3_aa: CASSPGLSRLFNEKLFF
cdr3_nt: TGTGCCAGCTCACCTGGTCTAAGCCGACTCTTTAATGAAAAACTGTTTTTT

d_call: .
v_call: TRBV7-2
clone_size: .
cdr3_length: 15
j_call: TRBJ2-3
cdr3_aa: CASSLVGGLTDTQYF
cdr3_nt: TGTGCCAGCAGCTTAGTCGGGGGACTCACAGATACGCAGTATTTT

d_call: .
v_call: TRBV29-1
clone_size: .
cdr3_length: 13
j_call: TRBJ1-5
cdr3_aa: CSVGAGDGQPQHF
cdr3_nt: TGCAGCGTCGGAGCGGGGGACGGTCAGCCCCAGCATTTT

d_call: TRBD2
v_call: TRBV5-5
clone_size: .
cdr3_length: 19
j_call: TRBJ2-6
cdr3_aa: CASSRFGLAAPSGANVLTF
cdr3_nt: TGTGCCAGCAGCAGATTCGGACTAGCGGCCCCCTCTGGGGCCAACGTCCTGACTTTC

d_call: TRBD2
v_call: TRBV7-3
clone_size: few
cdr3_length: 13
j_call: TRBJ2-7
cdr3_aa: CASSWEGGYEQYF
cdr3_nt: TGTGCCAGCAGCTGGGAGGGTGGCTACGAGCAGTACTTC

d_call: .
v_call: TRBV11-3
clone_size: .
cdr3_length: 13
j_call: TRBJ2-1
cdr3_aa: CASSSSVYNEQFF
cdr3_nt: TGTGCCAGCAGCTCCAGTGTCTACAATGAGCAGTTCTTC

d_call: .
v_call: TRBV4-1
clone_size: once
cdr3_length: 16
j_call: TRBJ2-7
cdr3_aa: CASSQVPGLSSYEQYF
cdr3_nt: TGCGCCAGCAGCCAAGTCCCAGGACTTTCCTCCTACGAGCAGTACTTC

d_call: .
v_call: TRBV11-3
clone_size: .
cdr3_length: 14
j_call: TRBJ2-3
cdr3_aa: CASSEGRPTDTQYF
cdr3_nt: TGTGCCAGCAGCGAAGGTCGCCCCACAGATACGCAGTATTTT

d_call: TRBD2
v_call: TRBV5-1
clone_size: .
cdr3_length: 14
j_call: TRBJ2-3
cdr3_aa: CASGLAGGPDTQYF
cdr3_nt: TGCGCCAGCGGACTAGCGGGAGGCCCAGATACGCAGTATTTT

d_call: .
v_call: TRBV7-9
clone_size: .
cdr3_length: 12
j_call: TRBJ1-1
cdr3_aa: CASSPIQGEAFF
cdr3_nt: TGTGCCAGCTCCCCCATTCAGGGTGAAGCTTTCTTT

d_call: .
v_call: TRBV18
clone_size: .
cdr3_length: 15
j_call: TRBJ1-2
cdr3_aa: CASSPRIGENYGYTF
cdr3_nt: TGTGCCAGCTCACCACGTATAGGGGAAAACTATGGCTACACCTTC

d_call: TRBD1
v_call: TRBV23-1
clone_size: .
cdr3_length: 20
j_call: TRBJ2-5
cdr3_aa: CASSQSVGPARDRDRETQYF
cdr3_nt: TGCGCCAGCAGTCAATCTGTCGGTCCCGCTAGGGACAGGGACAGAGAGACCCAGTACTTC

d_call: .
v_call: TRBV2
clone_size: .
cdr3_length: 16
j_call: TRBJ2-2
cdr3_aa: CASSLEGWQNTGELFF
cdr3_nt: TGTGCCAGCAGTCTGGAAGGGTGGCAAAACACCGGGGAGCTGTTTTTT

d_call: TRBD2
v_call: TRBV7-7
clone_size: .
cdr3_length: 16
j_call: TRBJ2-3
cdr3_aa: CASSPGASGVTDTQYF
cdr3_nt: TGTGCTAGCAGCCCCGGGGCTAGCGGGGTCACAGATACGCAGTATTTT

d_call: TRBD1
v_call: TRBV5-4
clone_size: few
cdr3_length: 14
j_call: TRBJ1-4
cdr3_aa: CASSWDRGVGKLFF
cdr3_nt: TGTGCCAGCAGCTGGGACAGGGGAGTTGGAAAACTGTTTTTT

d_call: .
v_call: TRBV5-1
clone_size: .
cdr3_length: 12
j_call: TRBJ2-7
cdr3_aa: CASRASSYEQYF
cdr3_nt: TGCGCCAGCAGGGCTAGCTCCTACGAGCAGTACTTC

d_call: .
v_call: TRBV20-1
clone_size: .
cdr3_length: 11
j_call: TRBJ2-5
cdr3_aa: CSARGQETQYF
cdr3_nt: TGCAGTGCTAGAGGGCAGGAGACCCAGTACTTC

d_call: .
v_call: TRBV6-5
clone_size: .
cdr3_length: 14
j_call: TRBJ1-2
cdr3_aa: CASSYSGVSYGYTF
cdr3_nt: TGTGCCAGCAGTTACTCGGGGGTTAGCTATGGCTACACCTTC

d_call: .
v_call: TRBV25-1
clone_size: .
cdr3_length: 15
j_call: TRBJ2-2
cdr3_aa: CASSEMAGRTGELFF
cdr3_nt: TGTGCCAGCAGTGAAATGGCAGGGAGAACCGGGGAGCTGTTTTTT

d_call: .
v_call: TRBV2
clone_size: few
cdr3_length: 14
j_call: TRBJ2-2
cdr3_aa: CASGEAGSTGELFF
cdr3_nt: TGTGCCAGCGGTGAGGCGGGAAGCACCGGGGAGCTGTTTTTT

d_call: TRBD2
v_call: TRBV19
clone_size: .
cdr3_length: 18
j_call: TRBJ2-5
cdr3_aa: CASSKGTSGNSYRETQYF
cdr3_nt: TGTGCCAGTAGTAAGGGGACTAGCGGGAACTCATATCGAGAGACCCAGTACTTC

d_call: .
v_call: TRBV25-1
clone_size: .
cdr3_length: 15
j_call: TRBJ2-1
cdr3_aa: CASSESGSSYNEQFF
cdr3_nt: TGTGCCAGCAGTGAATCCGGGAGCTCCTACAATGAGCAGTTCTTC

d_call: .
v_call: TRBV14
clone_size: .
cdr3_length: 17
j_call: TRBJ1-3
cdr3_aa: CASSQGRTVLSGNTIYF
cdr3_nt: TGTGCCAGCAGCCAAGGCCGGACAGTTCTCTCTGGAAACACCATATATTTT

d_call: TRBD1
v_call: TRBV29-1
clone_size: .
cdr3_length: 15
j_call: TRBJ1-2
cdr3_aa: CSVHVPGQGTYGYTF
cdr3_nt: TGCAGCGTCCACGTCCCGGGACAGGGAACCTATGGCTACACCTTC

d_call: .
v_call: TRBV18
clone_size: few
cdr3_length: 13
j_call: TRBJ2-7
cdr3_aa: CASSPEVVSEQYF
cdr3_nt: TGTGCCAGCTCACCCGAGGTGGTTTCGGAGCAGTACTTC

d_call: TRBD1
v_call: TRBV5-1
clone_size: .
cdr3_length: 14
j_call: TRBJ1-2
cdr3_aa: CASKLPDRTYGYTF
cdr3_nt: TGCGCCAGCAAGCTTCCGGACAGGACTTATGGCTACACCTTC

d_call: TRBD2
v_call: TRBV9
clone_size: .
cdr3_length: 17
j_call: TRBJ2-5
cdr3_aa: CASSVGGGGRAPETQYF
cdr3_nt: TGTGCCAGCAGCGTAGGTGGGGGCGGGAGGGCCCCAGAGACCCAGTACTTC

d_call: TRBD1
v_call: TRBV11-3
clone_size: .
cdr3_length: 17
j_call: TRBJ2-2
cdr3_aa: CASSFISGTGGPGELFF
cdr3_nt: TGTGCCAGCAGCTTCATCTCCGGGACAGGGGGCCCCGGGGAGCTGTTTTTT

d_call: .
v_call: TRBV14
clone_size: .
cdr3_length: 13
j_call: TRBJ1-2
cdr3_aa: CASSQVRSVGYTF
cdr3_nt: TGTGCCAGCAGCCAAGTAAGGTCCGTAGGCTACACCTTC

d_call: TRBD1
v_call: TRBV10-3
clone_size: few
cdr3_length: 12
j_call: TRBJ1-5
cdr3_aa: CASGQGGQPQHF
cdr3_nt: TGTGCCAGTGGACAGGGTGGGCAGCCCCAGCATTTT

d_call: TRBD2
v_call: TRBV13
clone_size: .
cdr3_length: 14
j_call: TRBJ2-7
cdr3_aa: CASSLSGVSYEQYF
cdr3_nt: TGTGCCAGCAGCCTAAGCGGGGTCTCCTACGAGCAGTACTTC

d_call: .
v_call: TRBV29-1
clone_size: .
cdr3_length: 10
j_call: TRBJ2-7
cdr3_aa: CSVPGHEQYF
cdr3_nt: TGCAGCGTCCCCGGACACGAGCAGTACTTC

d_call: .
v_call: TRBV28
clone_size: .
cdr3_length: 12
j_call: TRBJ1-2
cdr3_aa: CASSSLQGSYTF
cdr3_nt: TGTGCCAGCAGTTCCTTACAGGGCTCTTACACCTTC

d_call: .
v_call: TRBV15
clone_size: .
cdr3_length: 14
j_call: TRBJ2-1
cdr3_aa: CATSRDRGHNEQFF
cdr3_nt: TGTGCCACCAGCAGAGATCGTGGGCACAATGAGCAGTTCTTC

d_call: TRBD1
v_call: TRBV7-6
clone_size: .
cdr3_length: 15
j_call: TRBJ2-7
cdr3_aa: CASSLESGQGYEQYF
cdr3_nt: TGTGCCAGCAGCTTAGAGTCAGGACAGGGCTACGAGCAGTACTTC

d_call: TRBD1
v_call: TRBV19
clone_size: few
cdr3_length: 14
j_call: TRBJ2-3
cdr3_aa: CASTSGQGTDTQYF
cdr3_nt: TGTGCCAGTACCAGCGGACAGGGAACAGATACGCAGTATTTT

d_call: TRBD2
v_call: TRBV4-1
clone_size: .
cdr3_length: 18
j_call: TRBJ2-3
cdr3_aa: CASSQGHRRTSGTDTQYF
cdr3_nt: TGCGCCAGCAGCCAAGGCCACCGTAGGACTAGCGGAACAGATACGCAGTATTTT

d_call: TRBD1
v_call: TRBV5-1
clone_size: .
cdr3_length: 14
j_call: TRBJ2-5
cdr3_aa: CASSPGQGGETQYF
cdr3_nt: TGCGCCAGCAGTCCCGGACAGGGGGGAGAGACCCAGTACTTC

d_call: TRBD2
v_call: TRBV28
clone_size: medium-sized
cdr3_length: 14
j_call: TRBJ2-7
cdr3_aa: CASSSSGRIYEQYF
cdr3_nt: TGTGCCAGCAGTTCTAGCGGGAGAATATACGAGCAGTACTTC

d_call: .
v_call: TRBV7-2
clone_size: few
cdr3_length: 16
j_call: TRBJ1-3
cdr3_aa: CASSPRPWGMGNTIYF
cdr3_nt: TGTGCCAGCAGCCCCCGTCCTTGGGGGATGGGAAACACCATATATTTT

d_call: TRBD1
v_call: TRBV4-1
clone_size: .
cdr3_length: 14
j_call: TRBJ1-1
cdr3_aa: CASSQVDRDTEAFF
cdr3_nt: TGCGCCAGCAGCCAAGTCGACAGGGACACTGAAGCTTTCTTT

d_call: TRBD2
v_call: TRBV7-3
clone_size: .
cdr3_length: 14
j_call: TRBJ2-7
cdr3_aa: CASSWAGGPHEQYF
cdr3_nt: TGTGCCAGCAGCTGGGCGGGAGGGCCGCACGAGCAGTACTTC

d_call: .
v_call: TRBV2
clone_size: .
cdr3_length: 15
j_call: TRBJ1-1
cdr3_aa: CASSRDAGQYTEAFF
cdr3_nt: TGTGCCAGCAGTCGGGACGCCGGGCAATACACTGAAGCTTTCTTT

d_call: .
v_call: TRBV30
clone_size: few
cdr3_length: 16
j_call: TRBJ1-2
cdr3_aa: CAWSHSAGRPNYGYTF
cdr3_nt: TGTGCCTGGAGTCATTCGGCCGGGAGGCCTAACTATGGCTACACCTTC

d_call: TRBD2
v_call: TRBV7-6
clone_size: large
cdr3_length: 17
j_call: TRBJ2-7
cdr3_aa: CASSLEIAGEDRYEQYF
cdr3_nt: TGTGCCAGCAGCTTAGAGATAGCGGGAGAGGATCGGTACGAGCAGTACTTC

d_call: .
v_call: TRBV28
clone_size: few
cdr3_length: 14
j_call: TRBJ1-5
cdr3_aa: CASSLSMTNQPQHF
cdr3_nt: TGTGCCAGCAGTTTAAGTATGACGAATCAGCCCCAGCATTTT

d_call: .
v_call: TRBV29-1
clone_size: .
cdr3_length: 12
j_call: TRBJ2-5
cdr3_aa: CSVESGSGTQYF
cdr3_nt: TGCAGCGTTGAGTCGGGCAGCGGGACCCAGTACTTC

d_call: TRBD1
v_call: TRBV9
clone_size: .
cdr3_length: 15
j_call: TRBJ1-2
cdr3_aa: CASSGRTGGIGGYTF
cdr3_nt: TGTGCCAGCAGCGGAAGGACAGGGGGTATAGGAGGCTACACCTTC

d_call: .
v_call: TRBV27
clone_size: .
cdr3_length: 14
j_call: TRBJ2-2
cdr3_aa: CASNSGVNTGELFF
cdr3_nt: TGTGCCAGCAATTCAGGGGTGAACACCGGGGAGCTGTTTTTT

d_call: .
v_call: TRBV15
clone_size: .
cdr3_length: 15
j_call: TRBJ1-2
cdr3_aa: CATSLAEERGYGYTF
cdr3_nt: TGTGCCACCAGCTTAGCAGAGGAGAGGGGTTATGGCTACACCTTC

d_call: TRBD1
v_call: TRBV7-9
clone_size: once
cdr3_length: 15
j_call: TRBJ1-1
cdr3_aa: CASSLALQGDTEAFF
cdr3_nt: TGTGCCAGCAGCTTAGCCTTACAGGGGGACACTGAAGCTTTCTTT

d_call: .
v_call: TRBV18
clone_size: .
cdr3_length: 14
j_call: TRBJ1-2
cdr3_aa: CASSPAQYTYGYTF
cdr3_nt: TGTGCCAGCTCACCAGCCCAGTACACCTATGGCTACACCTTC

d_call: .
v_call: TRBV2
clone_size: few
cdr3_length: 13
j_call: TRBJ2-5
cdr3_aa: CASSVGGGETQYF
cdr3_nt: TGTGCCAGCAGTGTAGGAGGGGGAGAGACCCAGTACTTC